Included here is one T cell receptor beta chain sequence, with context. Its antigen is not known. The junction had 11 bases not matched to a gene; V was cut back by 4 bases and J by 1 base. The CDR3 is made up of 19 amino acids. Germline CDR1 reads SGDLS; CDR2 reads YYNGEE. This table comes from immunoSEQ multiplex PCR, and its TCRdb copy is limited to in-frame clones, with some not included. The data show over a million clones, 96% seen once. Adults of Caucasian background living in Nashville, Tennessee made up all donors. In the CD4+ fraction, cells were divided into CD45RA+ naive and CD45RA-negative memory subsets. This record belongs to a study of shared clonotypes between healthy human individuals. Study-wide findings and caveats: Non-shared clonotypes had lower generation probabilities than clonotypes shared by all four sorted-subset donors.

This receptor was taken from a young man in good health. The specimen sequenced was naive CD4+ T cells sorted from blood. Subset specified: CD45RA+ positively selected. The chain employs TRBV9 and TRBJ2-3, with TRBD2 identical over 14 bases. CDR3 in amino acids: CASSKTPGLAGAGTDTQYF. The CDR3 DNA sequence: TGTGCCAGCAGCAAAACGCCGGGACTAGCGGGAGCGGGCACAGATACGCAGTATTTT.